This T cell receptor (beta chain) was documented in a study of blood T cell repertoires in COVID-19. Looking at the study overall: T cells, B-cell-depleted T cells, or PBMCs provided the cDNA or gDNA that served as material.

The sample holds a few counts of this clone. The V segment lost 5 bases and the J segment 8 bases; nucleotides outside the gene matches: 6. Germline CDR1 reads SNHLY; CDR2 reads FYNNEI. This CDR3 is 13 amino acids long. Study processing details: Scientists estimated how many nucleated cells there were by amplifying reference gene primers. Method: immunoSEQ multiplex PCR; TCRdb's copy keeps in-frame clones and lacks some. The V and J calls and the clone size are those of that table, but D and trimming were determined from the DNA. Among about 33,000 clones, roughly 88% were seen once, and the ten largest hold 6.3%.

The sequence came from a human donor in a cohort sampled during active COVID-19. The chain employs TRBV2 and TRBJ1-2; 9 bases fit TRBD1. Material for sequencing was peripheral blood. The CDR3 spells CASSIQGAGGYTF. The DNA for the CDR3 is TGTGCCAGCAGTATACAGGGGGCAGGGGGCTACACCTTC.